This TCR beta chain was captured in a study of identical twins. Study-wide points: Not following the same donors, the study drew its conclusions from cross-sectional statistical analysis.

Per the germline V gene, CDR1 is SGDLS and CDR2 is YYNGEE. The CDR3 is 14 amino acids. Trimming pared 3 bases from V and 0 bases from J, leaving 7 bases between. It was template switching that added a universal primer site, and there were unique molecular identifiers on the cDNA. Using its own MiXCR run on the 5' RACE reads, TCRdb lists one record per CDR3 protein. The sample contains a few hundred thousand distinct CDR3 sequences, roughly 20% of which appear only once. Concerning this clonotype: Its antigen remains unidentified.

Sequencing was done on a sample of naive T cells sorted from blood. The V call is TRBV9, the J call TRBJ1-3; no clear D gene. This receptor was identified in a man between 50 and 59 years old in good health. The CDR3 region is CASSADPSGNTIYF. CDR3 nucleotides: TGTGCCAGCAGCGCCGACCCCTCTGGAAACACCATATATTTT.